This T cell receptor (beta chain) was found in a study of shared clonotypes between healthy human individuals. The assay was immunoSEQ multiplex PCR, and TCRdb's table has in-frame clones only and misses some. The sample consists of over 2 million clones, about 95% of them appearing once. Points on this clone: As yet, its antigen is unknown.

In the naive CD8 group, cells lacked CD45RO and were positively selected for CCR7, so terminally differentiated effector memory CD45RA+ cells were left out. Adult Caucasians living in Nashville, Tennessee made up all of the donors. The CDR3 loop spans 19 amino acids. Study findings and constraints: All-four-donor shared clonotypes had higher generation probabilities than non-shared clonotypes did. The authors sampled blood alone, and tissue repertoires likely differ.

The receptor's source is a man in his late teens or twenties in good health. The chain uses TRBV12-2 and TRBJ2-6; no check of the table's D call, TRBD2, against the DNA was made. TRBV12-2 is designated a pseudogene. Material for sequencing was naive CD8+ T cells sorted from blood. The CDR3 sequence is CASRSKSGTGTSGANVLTF. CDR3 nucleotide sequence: TGTGCAAGTCGCTCGAAATCCGGGACTGGCACATCTGGGGCCAACGTCCTGACTTTC.